The 23 T cell receptor beta chains listed next were all sequenced from one sample in a study of blood T cell repertoires in COVID-19. Only in-frame clones appear in the TCRdb table, and some are missing; sequencing was by immunoSEQ multiplex PCR. The sample has 20,000 to 25,000 clones; around 86% are singletons. The sample taken for sequencing was peripheral blood. These receptors were obtained from a woman in her seventies with active COVID-19.

V gene TRBV7-3 combines with J gene TRBJ2-5, with D possibly TRBD2 on 7 matching bases. Germline V CDR1 and CDR2: SGHTA, FQGTGA. The CDR3 runs to 15 residues. The V and J ends lost 2 bases and 0 bases respectively, with 10 bases between them. CDR3 loop: CASSLAGAHQETQYF. The CDR3 bases are TGTGCCAGCAGCTTAGCGGGGGCCCACCAAGAGACCCAGTACTTC. Full variable domain (rest looked up from reference TRBV7-3 and TRBJ2-5): GAGVSQTPSNKVTEKGKYVELRCDPISGHTALYWYRQSLGQGPEFLIYFQGTGAADDSGLPNDRFFAVRPEGSVSTLKIQRTERGDSAVYLCASSLAGAHQETQYFGPGTRLLVL.

CDR3: CASSSKRGMSTGELFF. Written as DNA, the CDR3 is TGTGCCAGCAGCTCTAAGCGGGGGATGAGCACCGGGGAGCTGTTTTTT. The chain employs TRBV11-3 and TRBJ2-2, with 8 bases that match TRBD2. Germline values: CDR1 SGHNT, CDR2 YENEEA. The V segment lost 4 bases and the J segment 4 bases; nucleotides outside the gene matches: 8. The length of the CDR3 is 16 residues. Full variable domain (remainder filled in from reference TRBV11-3 and TRBJ2-2): EAGVVQSPRYKIIEKKQPVAFWCNPISGHNTLYWYLQNLGQGPELLIRYENEEAVDDSQLPKDRFSAERLKGVDSTLKIQPAELGDSAVYLCASSSKRGMSTGELFFGEGSRLTVL.

The gene calls are TRBV19 and TRBJ2-3; no clear D. Trimming cost V 9 bases and J 2 bases, with 12 bases left between them. Germline V gene data show CDR1 as LNHDA and CDR2 as SQIVND (reference sequence). The CDR3 is 13 amino acids. The CDR3 reads CARHPGPTDTQYF. The CDR3 bases are TGTGCCAGACACCCAGGCCCCACAGATACGCAGTATTTT.

The chain carries TRBV27 and TRBJ2-7; 9 nucleotides agree with TRBD2. V lost 6 bases and J lost 2; bases outside the gene matches: 8. CDR1 is MNHEY, CDR2 SMNVEV, per germline (reference sequence). This CDR3 is built from 15 residues. The CDR3 reads CASRVSGGTTYEQYF. The CDR3 DNA is TGTGCCAGCAGGGTTAGCGGGGGTACCACCTACGAGCAGTACTTC.

The gene calls are TRBV4-3 and TRBJ2-1; D is unclear. Germline loops: CDR1 LGHNA, CDR2 YSLEER. The CDR3 has 16 amino acids. V gave up 0 bases and J gave up 0 bases, with 9 bases separating them. CDR3 amino acids: CASSQESRSSYNEQFF. In DNA form, the CDR3 reads TGCGCCAGCAGCCAAGAGTCGAGGAGCTCCTACAATGAGCAGTTCTTC.

The chain employs TRBV18 and TRBJ2-2; tentatively, D is TRBD1 (5 bases). The CDR3 loop spans 14 amino acids. The V end lost 2 bases, the J end lost 2 bases, and 6 bases lay between the germline ends. From germline, CDR1 is KGHSH and CDR2 LQKENI. The CDR3 DNA follows: TGTGCCAGCTCACCAGGACAAAACACCGGGGAGCTGTTTTTT. Translation: CASSPGQNTGELFF.

The rearrangement joins TRBV19 to TRBJ2-3, with a possible D match to TRBD1 (5 bases). CDR1 LNHDA and CDR2 SQIVND come from the germline V gene (reference sequence). CDR3 length equals 16 residues. Between the trimmed V and J ends, which lost 0 bases and 0 bases, there was a span of 10 bases. The CDR3 loop reads CASSIDPRASTDTQYF. The CDR3, as DNA: TGTGCCAGTAGTATAGATCCCAGGGCAAGCACAGATACGCAGTATTTT. Based on the CDR3 plus reference TRBV19 and TRBJ2-3, the full variable domain is DGGITQSPKYLFRKEGQNVTLSCEQNLNHDAMYWYRQDPGQGLRLIYYSQIVNDFQKGDIAEGYSVSREKKESFPLTVTSAQKNPTAFYLCASSIDPRASTDTQYFGPGTRLTVL.

This chain connects TRBV7-3 to TRBJ2-1; 12 nucleotides line up with TRBD2. V was pared by 5 bases and J by 6 bases, with 8 bases of the junction left unmatched. In germline, CDR1 is SGHTA, CDR2 FQGTGA. This CDR3 contains 16 residues. The CDR3: CASSPATSGGVNEQFF. The CDR3 region has the DNA TGTGCCAGCAGCCCCGCGACTAGCGGGGGTGTCAATGAGCAGTTCTTC.

The V and J genes are TRBV28 and TRBJ2-3, with a weak D call TRBD1 (6 bases). There are 16 residues in the CDR3. V lost 3 bases, J lost 2 bases, and 15 bases lay in between. Germline CDR1 and CDR2: MDHEN and SYDVKM. The CDR3: CASSFQGTLPTDTQYF. The CDR3 DNA is TGTGCCAGCAGTTTTCAGGGGACCCTGCCCACAGATACGCAGTATTTT.

J is TRBJ2-2 and V is TRBV7-3, with D possibly matching TRBD2 (6 bases). Germline lookup yields CDR1 SGHTA and CDR2 FQGTGA. The CDR3 runs 13 residues. V was pared by 3 bases and J by 6 bases, with 8 bases between. The CDR3 is CASSFGGAGELFF. CDR3 coding DNA: TGTGCCAGCAGCTTCGGCGGGGCCGGGGAGCTGTTTTTT.

This clone was counted once. The chain carries TRBV7-2 and TRBJ1-3; no clear D gene. The CDR3 covers 15 residues. The germline gives CDR1 SGHTA, CDR2 FQGNSA. Trimming cost V 1 base and J 0 bases, with 7 bases left between them. The chain's CDR3 is CASSLVPDSGNTIYF. DNA for the CDR3: TGTGCCAGCAGCTTAGTTCCAGACTCTGGAAACACCATATATTTT.

This clone showed up just a few times. The chain couples TRBV20-1 to TRBJ1-1; D may be TRBD1 (5 bases). CDR3 size: 16 residues. Deletions cut 3 bases from V and 1 base from J, with 18 bases between. Looked up from germline, CDR1 is DFQATT and CDR2 is SNEGSKA (reference sequence). The CDR3 protein is CSASGQGYRWNTEAFF. Here the CDR3 DNA reads TGCAGTGCTAGTGGGCAGGGTTATAGGTGGAACACTGAAGCTTTCTTT.

J is TRBJ2-5 and V is TRBV2; D remains unclear. The CDR3 extends over 14 amino acids. The V gene's germline CDR1 is SNHLY and CDR2 FYNNEI. V lost 10 bases to trimming and J lost 0 bases, with 15 bases between them. CDR3 sequence: CAILPIKYQETQYF. The CDR3, as DNA: TGTGCCATACTACCAATTAAGTACCAAGAGACCCAGTACTTC.

The rearrangement uses TRBV3-1 (or the pseudogene TRBV3-2) and TRBJ2-1, with TRBD2 as a possible D gene (5 bases). Germline CDR1 is LGHDT and CDR2 is YNNKEL (reference sequence). The CDR3 contains 14 residues. Trimming pared 0 bases from V and 8 bases from J, leaving 11 bases between. The CDR3 is CASSQDRGRYEQFF. CDR3 nucleotides: TGTGCCAGCAGCCAAGATCGAGGGCGGTATGAGCAGTTCTTC.

This clone was counted once. The chain is built from TRBV25-1 and TRBJ2-2; 15 nucleotides match TRBD2. The CDR3 contains 18 residues. In germline, CDR1 is MGHDK, CDR2 SYGVNS. J lost 5 bases, V lost 6 bases, and 10 bases had no gene match. CDR3 protein: CASRQSGLAGGRTGELFF. DNA for the CDR3: TGTGCCAGCAGGCAATCGGGACTAGCGGGGGGTCGTACCGGGGAGCTGTTTTTT.

The chain carries TRBV18 and TRBJ2-3; D not resolved. Germline V lookup: CDR1 KGHSH, CDR2 LQKENI. The CDR3 has 13 amino acids. Trimming shortened V by 3 bases and J by 6 bases, and 10 bases separated the two germline ends. CDR3 sequence (DNA): TGTGCCAGCTCACCTCCCTCTAGGGATACGCAGTATTTT. As protein: CASSPPSRDTQYF.

The V gene is TRBV6-2 or TRBV6-3, the J gene TRBJ1-1; tentative D call: TRBD1 (6 bases). V was trimmed by 2 bases and J by 5 bases, leaving 15 bases between them. Germline assignment: CDR1 MNHEY and CDR2 SVGEGT. This CDR3 contains 15 residues. CDR3 nucleotides: TGTGCCAGCAGTTACGGAGGGGGGGGGAGGACTGAAGCTTTCTTT. As protein: CASSYGGGGRTEAFF.

The V and J genes are TRBV11-2 and TRBJ1-1; 7 bases line up with TRBD1. CDR1 is SGHAT and CDR2 is FQNNGV in the germline V gene. Germline trimming cut 1 base from V and 1 base from J; bases unmatched to any gene: 12. The CDR3 is 18 amino acids. The CDR3 nucleotides are TGTGCCAGCAGCTTAGGGACAGGAATGGGTTTAGGGAACACTGAAGCTTTCTTT. Protein sequence: CASSLGTGMGLGNTEAFF. Combining the CDR3 with reference TRBV11-2 and TRBJ1-1 gives the whole variable domain EAGVAQSPRYKIIEKRQSVAFWCNPISGHATLYWYQQILGQGPKLLIQFQNNGVVDDSQLPKDRFSAERLKGVDSTLKIQPAKLEDSAVYLCASSLGTGMGLGNTEAFFGQGTRLTVV.

This chain joins TRBV20-1 and TRBJ1-3; D possibly corresponds to TRBD1 (6 bases). Germline V CDR1 and CDR2: DFQATT, SNEGSKA (reference sequence). This CDR3 contains 16 residues. V was trimmed by 3 bases and J by 1 base, leaving 16 bases between them. CDR3 amino acids: CSASQGYRRSGNTIYF. The DNA of the CDR3 is TGCAGTGCTAGTCAGGGGTACAGAAGATCTGGAAACACCATATATTTT.

The chain couples TRBV29-1 to TRBJ1-5; D is unresolved. V dropped 1 base and J dropped 4 bases, with 11 bases sitting between them. The germline CDR1 and CDR2 sequences are SQVTM and ANQGSEA. The CDR3 contains 14 residues. CDR3 amino acids: CSVEGPAGNQPQHF. In nucleotides, the CDR3 is TGCAGCGTTGAAGGGCCCGCGGGGAATCAGCCCCAGCATTTT.

The chain employs TRBV7-2 and TRBJ1-1, with D maybe TRBD1 (6 bases). CDR1 is SGHTA, CDR2 FQGNSA, per germline. The V and J ends lost 2 bases and 3 bases respectively, with 10 bases between them. The CDR3 runs 14 residues. The DNA of the CDR3 is TGTGCCAGCAGCTTACAGGGGTGGGACACTGAAGCTTTCTTT. Protein product: CASSLQGWDTEAFF.

This clone has just one count. The J gene is TRBJ2-1, the V gene TRBV18, with 9 nucleotides matching TRBD1. CDR1 and CDR2 from the germline V gene are KGHSH and LQKENI. The CDR3 is made up of 16 amino acids. V gave up 4 bases and J gave up 6 bases; unmatched junction bases: 10. The CDR3 DNA sequence: TGTGCCAGCTCACGCACAGGGGGCTTTGGGGTCAATGAGCAGTTCTTC. Amino acids: CASSRTGGFGVNEQFF.

The chain recombines TRBV7-6 with TRBJ2-3; 14 nucleotides align to TRBD2. This CDR3 is 16 amino acids long. CDR1 is SGHVS and CDR2 is FNYEAQ in the germline V gene. The V gene end was trimmed by 5 bases and the J gene end by 3 bases; junction bases not matched to a gene: 4. This chain's CDR3 is CASSPRTSGGTDTQYF. As DNA, the CDR3 is TGTGCCAGCAGCCCTCGGACTAGCGGGGGGACAGATACGCAGTATTTT.